One sample yielded the 15 T cell receptor beta chains listed below, sequenced in a study of blood T cell repertoires in COVID-19. The method was immunoSEQ multiplex PCR; TCRdb's version includes in-frame clones alone and lacks a portion of them. Altogether 160,000 or so clones are present, roughly 93% being singletons, with the ten largest covering approximately 2.4%. Material: peripheral blood. The receptors originated from a man between 18 and 29 years old with acute or convalescent COVID-19.

CDR3 coding DNA: TGTGCCACCAGCAGGGGAGGACTAGCGGGAGGGCCGGCTTTGGGAACGCAGTATTTT. Protein sequence: CATSRGGLAGGPALGTQYF. The genes are TRBV24-1 and TRBJ2-3, with 15 bases aligning to TRBD2. Germline values: CDR1 KGHDR, CDR2 SFDVKD. The CDR3 is made up of 19 amino acids. V gave up 7 bases and J gave up 9 bases; unmatched junction bases: 19.

The chain carries TRBV18 and TRBJ1-6; maybe TRBD1 (6 bases). The V and J ends lost 6 bases and 7 bases respectively, with 13 bases between them. In germline, CDR1 is KGHSH, CDR2 LQKENI. The length of the CDR3 is 14 residues. The CDR3 loop reads CASSTQGGNSPLHF. CDR3 DNA: TGTGCCAGCTCGACACAGGGTGGAAATTCACCCCTCCACTTT.

This sequence joins TRBV5-1 and TRBJ2-1; 7 nucleotides line up with TRBD1. The germline V gene has CDR1 SGHRS and CDR2 YFSETQ. The V gene end was trimmed by 4 bases and the J gene end by 6 bases; junction bases not matched to a gene: 7. The CDR3 sequence is 14 residues long. As DNA, the CDR3 is TGCGCCAGCAGCCATACTCGGACAGGCAATGAGCAGTTCTTC. Residues: CASSHTRTGNEQFF. Full variable domain (remainder filled in from reference TRBV5-1 and TRBJ2-1): KAGVTQTPRYLIKTRGQQVTLSCSPISGHRSVSWYQQTPGQGLQFLFEYFSETQRNKGNFPGRFSGRQFSNSRSEMNVSTLELGDSALYLCASSHTRTGNEQFFGPGTRLTVL.

The CDR3: CASSRQDSPNYGYTF. The CDR3 nucleotides are TGTGCCAGCAGCCGGCAGGACAGCCCTAACTATGGCTACACCTTC. The chain has TRBV27 and TRBJ1-2; TRBD1 might be the D (6 bases). The CDR3 sequence is 15 residues long. The V gene lost 6 bases and the J gene lost 0 bases, with 14 bases spanning the gap. Germline CDR1 is MNHEY and CDR2 is SMNVEV (reference sequence).

This clone was observed a single time. The rearrangement joins TRBV6-2 or TRBV6-3 to TRBJ2-1; 12 bases align to TRBD2. The germline V gene encodes CDR1 MNHEY and CDR2 SVGEGT. CDR3 length equals 17 residues. V lost 1 base and J lost 8; bases outside the gene matches: 9. Here the CDR3 DNA reads TGTGCCAGCAGTTACTACTTACGACTAGCGGGAGCCGATGAGCAGTTCTTC. Its protein is CASSYYLRLAGADEQFF.

The V gene is TRBV12-3 or TRBV12-4, the J gene TRBJ1-2, with a possible D match to TRBD1 (5 bases). The length of the CDR3 is 13 residues. V was cut by 7 bases and J by 4 bases, with 13 bases left in between. The CDR3 bases are TGTGCCAGCACCCGGGCAGGGTTCTATGGCTACACCTTC. Translating it yields CASTRAGFYGYTF.

The CDR3 region has the DNA TGTGCCTGGATCATCGGAACCGGGACAGGGGTCAACGAGCAGTACTTC. Its protein is CAWIIGTGTGVNEQYF. This chain joins TRBV30 and TRBJ2-7; 10 bases align to TRBD1. The ends lost 4 bases at V and 5 bases at J; junction bases unmatched: 14. Germline V gene sequence: CDR1 GTSNPN, CDR2 SVGIG (reference sequence). The CDR3 has 16 residues.

The rearrangement uses TRBV5-6 and TRBJ2-2, with D possibly being TRBD2 (7 bases). Deletions cut 4 bases from V and 5 bases from J, with 12 bases between. In germline, CDR1 is SGHDT, CDR2 YYEEEE. This CDR3 comprises 14 residues. CDR3 in DNA: TGTGCCAGCAGCAGAGGGGGGGTAACCGGGGAGCTGTTTTTT. Translation: CASSRGGVTGELFF.

This clone occurred once. The chain carries TRBV5-1 and TRBJ1-1, with D perhaps matching TRBD1 (6 bases). V dropped 2 bases and J dropped 4 bases, with 12 bases sitting between them. The germline V gene encodes CDR1 SGHRS and CDR2 YFSETQ. This CDR3 is built from 14 residues. CDR3 loop: CASSFTGSGTEAFF. CDR3 DNA sequence: TGCGCCAGCAGCTTCACAGGGAGTGGCACTGAAGCTTTCTTT.

The chain uses TRBV21-1 and TRBJ2-7; the D call TRBD1 from the table was never checked on the DNA. TRBV21-1 is a pseudogene locus. The CDR3 is made up of 15 amino acids. The CDR3: CASSKSLDRVYEQYF. The CDR3 nucleotides are TGTGCCAGCAGCAAATCCCTGGACAGAGTCTACGAGCAGTACTTC.

V gene TRBV19 combines with J gene TRBJ2-3, with 13 bases lining up with TRBD2. V shed 5 bases, J shed 3 bases, and the junction held 5 bases outside the gene matches. CDR3 length: 16 residues. Germline V gene lookup returns CDR1 LNHDA and CDR2 SQIVND (reference sequence). The CDR3 loop reads CASSPRLAGGTDTQYF. CDR3 DNA sequence: TGTGCCAGTAGTCCCAGACTAGCGGGAGGAACAGATACGCAGTATTTT.

This clone was picked up one time. V gene TRBV2 combines with J gene TRBJ1-4; D not resolved. The germline CDR1 and CDR2 sequences are SNHLY and FYNNEI. V dropped 4 bases and J dropped 4 bases, with 10 bases sitting between them. CDR3 size: 14 residues. The CDR3 loop is CASSGFASNEKLFF. CDR3 nucleotide sequence: TGTGCCAGCAGTGGTTTTGCCAGTAATGAAAAACTGTTTTTT.

This chain joins TRBV30 and TRBJ1-1, with 8 positions matching TRBD1. Germline V gene lookup returns CDR1 GTSNPN and CDR2 SVGIG (reference sequence). V was clipped by 6 bases and J by 3 bases; unmatched bases: 15. The CDR3 is 16 residues long. The CDR3 reads CACSRAGGASDTEAFF. As DNA, the CDR3 is TGTGCCTGTAGCCGGGCAGGGGGCGCCTCAGACACTGAAGCTTTCTTT.

V usage is TRBV5-1 and J usage is TRBJ2-6, with 9 bases that match TRBD1. The CDR3 covers 17 residues. CDR1 and CDR2 (germline): SGHRS, YFSETQ. Trimming took 2 bases from V and 3 from J; bases not matched to a gene: 6. The CDR3 DNA reads TGCGCCAGCAGCTTATTACAGGGGGCGGGTGGGGCCAACGTCCTGACTTTC. Protein sequence: CASSLLQGAGGANVLTF.

The rearrangement joins TRBV19 to TRBJ2-5; 8 nucleotides align to TRBD1. The CDR3 is 15 residues long. Per the germline V gene, CDR1 is LNHDA and CDR2 is SQIVND (reference sequence). J lost 5 bases, V lost 8 bases, and 13 bases had no gene match. CDR3 protein: CASRKLKTGDETQYF. The CDR3 DNA reads as TGTGCCAGTCGCAAATTAAAGACAGGGGACGAGACCCAGTACTTC.